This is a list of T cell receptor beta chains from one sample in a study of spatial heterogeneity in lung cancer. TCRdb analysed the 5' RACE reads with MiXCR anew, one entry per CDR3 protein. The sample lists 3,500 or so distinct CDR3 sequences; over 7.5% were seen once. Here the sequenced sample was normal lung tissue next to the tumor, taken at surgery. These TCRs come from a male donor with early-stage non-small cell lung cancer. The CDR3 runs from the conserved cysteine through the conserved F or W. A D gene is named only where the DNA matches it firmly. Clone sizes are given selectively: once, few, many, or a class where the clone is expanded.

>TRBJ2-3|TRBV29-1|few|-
CSVRRGESTDTQYF
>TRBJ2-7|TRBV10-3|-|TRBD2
CAISDLHSGRGYEQYF
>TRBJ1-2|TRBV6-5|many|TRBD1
CASSASLGTGARGYTF
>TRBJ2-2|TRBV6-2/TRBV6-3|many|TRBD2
CASSWSSGRMASGELFF
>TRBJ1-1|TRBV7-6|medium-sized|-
CASSHGGGVTEAFF
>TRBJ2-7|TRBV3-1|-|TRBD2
CASSQNSGVLSYEQYF
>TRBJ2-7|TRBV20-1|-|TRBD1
CSARDDGTATSYEQYF
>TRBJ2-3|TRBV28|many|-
CASTPGGTRIADTQYF
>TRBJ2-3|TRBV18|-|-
CASSGGGLSSSKVLSDTQYF
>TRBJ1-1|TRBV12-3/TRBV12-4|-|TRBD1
CASSFRPTGTNTEAFF
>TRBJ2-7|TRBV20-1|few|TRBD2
CSARDVLPIAGGYEQYF
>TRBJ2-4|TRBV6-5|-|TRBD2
CASGQNPGLAGGAIQYF
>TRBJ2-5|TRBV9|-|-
CASSLRRGSPLQETQYF
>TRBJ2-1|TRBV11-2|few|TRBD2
CASSLVPSGPNSYNEQFF
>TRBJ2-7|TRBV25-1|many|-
CASSDWQGPSYEQYF
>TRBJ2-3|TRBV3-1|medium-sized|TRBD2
CASSQDGTSREAATQYF
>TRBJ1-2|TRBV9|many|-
CASSAGPSPNYGYTF
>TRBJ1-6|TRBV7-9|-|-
CASSLGGGRNSPLHF
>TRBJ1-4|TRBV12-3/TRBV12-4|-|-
CASNGKGQGPTRLFF
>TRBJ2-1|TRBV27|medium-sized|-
CASSLWGNEQFF
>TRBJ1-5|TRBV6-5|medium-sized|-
CASARVSNQPQHF
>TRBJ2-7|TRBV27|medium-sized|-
CASSISRTAAYEQYF
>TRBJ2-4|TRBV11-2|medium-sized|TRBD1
CASSLSGGEGNIQYF
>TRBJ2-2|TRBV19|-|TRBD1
CASSNDRDRGRSGELFF
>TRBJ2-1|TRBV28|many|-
CASSLRSEQFF
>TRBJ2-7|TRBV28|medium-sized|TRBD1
CASSFPQGQGSGEQYF
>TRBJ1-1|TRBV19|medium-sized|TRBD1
CASTNFGTGSTEAFF
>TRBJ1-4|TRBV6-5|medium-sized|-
CASSYSSLGAQKLFF
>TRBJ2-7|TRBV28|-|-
CASSGRGLYEQYF
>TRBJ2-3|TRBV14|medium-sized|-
CASSPSWGPRDTQYF
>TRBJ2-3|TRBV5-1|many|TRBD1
CASTTGQALINTQYF
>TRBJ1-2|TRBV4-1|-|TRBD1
CASSQTGTGGNYGYTF
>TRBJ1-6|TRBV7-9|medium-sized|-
CASSLGTDNSPLHF
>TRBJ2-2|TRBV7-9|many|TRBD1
CASSLGQGGANTGELFF
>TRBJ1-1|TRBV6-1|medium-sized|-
CASSELGITMNTEAFF
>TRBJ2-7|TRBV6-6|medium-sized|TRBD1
CASSPGTGTNYEQYF
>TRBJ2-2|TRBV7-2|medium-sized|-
CASSPTGQTGELFF
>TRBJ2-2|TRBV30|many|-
CAWSVSPSSGELFF
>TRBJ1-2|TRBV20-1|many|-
CSARALGSLNYGYTF
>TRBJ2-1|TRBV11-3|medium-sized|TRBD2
CASSSGTSAYNEQFF
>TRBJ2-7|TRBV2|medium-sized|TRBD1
CASSEAGRDRSYEQYF
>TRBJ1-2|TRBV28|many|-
CASSLKTNYGYTF
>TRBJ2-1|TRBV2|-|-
CASSDTGYEQFF
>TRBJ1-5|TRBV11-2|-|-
CASSSITGRDQPQHF
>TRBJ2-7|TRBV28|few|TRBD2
CASSLAGSYEQYF
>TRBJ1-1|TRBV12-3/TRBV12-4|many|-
CASTFGGGLSTEAFF
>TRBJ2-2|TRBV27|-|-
CASREGTAYTGELFF
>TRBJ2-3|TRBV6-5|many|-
CASSPRPPTGSDTQYF
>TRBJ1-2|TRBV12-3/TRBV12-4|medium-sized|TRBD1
CASTTIGQGFGIYTF
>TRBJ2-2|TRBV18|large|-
CASSPRDNTGELFF
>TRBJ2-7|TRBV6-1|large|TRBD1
CASRWDRHYTYEQYF
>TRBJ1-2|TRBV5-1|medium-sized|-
CASSSAGEQNYGYTF
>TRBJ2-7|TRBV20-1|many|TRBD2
CSARGLAGVDEQYF
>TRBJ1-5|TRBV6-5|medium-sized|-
CASSYSGTPKPQHF
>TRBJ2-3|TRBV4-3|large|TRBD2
CASSQDAPSGSSTDTQYF
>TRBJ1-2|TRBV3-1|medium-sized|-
CASSFSGSPYGYTF